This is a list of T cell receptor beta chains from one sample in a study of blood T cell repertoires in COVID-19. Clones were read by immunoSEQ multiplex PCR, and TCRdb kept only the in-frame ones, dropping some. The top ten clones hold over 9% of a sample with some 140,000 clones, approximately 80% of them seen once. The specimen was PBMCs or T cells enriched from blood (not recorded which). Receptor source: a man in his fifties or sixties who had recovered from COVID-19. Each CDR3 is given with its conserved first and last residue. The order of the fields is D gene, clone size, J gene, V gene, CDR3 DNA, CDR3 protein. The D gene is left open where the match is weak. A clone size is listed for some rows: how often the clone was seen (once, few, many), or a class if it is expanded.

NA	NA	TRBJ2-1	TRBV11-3	TGTGCCAGCAAAGGAGGAGGGGATGAGCAGTTCTTC	CASKGGGDEQFF
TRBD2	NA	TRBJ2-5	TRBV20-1	TGCAGTGCTAGTGGCGGGGGGGCTATGGAGACCCAGTACTTC	CSASGGGAMETQYF
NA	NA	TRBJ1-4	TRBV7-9	TGTGCCAGCGGACTACAGGCAAATGAAAAACTGTTTTTT	CASGLQANEKLFF
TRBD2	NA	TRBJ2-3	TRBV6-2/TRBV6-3	TGTGCCAGCAGTTACGGACGGGGGGACACAGATACGCAGTATTTT	CASSYGRGDTDTQYF
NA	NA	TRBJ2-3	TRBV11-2	TGTGCCAGCAGCTTAGGGTCGGCTCCCGGGACGCAGTATTTT	CASSLGSAPGTQYF
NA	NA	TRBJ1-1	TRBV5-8	TGTGCCAGCAGCTCTGACATATTGAACACTGAAGCTTTCTTT	CASSSDILNTEAFF
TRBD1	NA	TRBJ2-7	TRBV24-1	TGTGCCACCAGTGATGTCAGGGGGCCTTACGAGCAGTACTTC	CATSDVRGPYEQYF
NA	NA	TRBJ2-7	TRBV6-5	TGTGCCAGCACCTTCAGGGCCAACGAGCAGTACTTC	CASTFRANEQYF
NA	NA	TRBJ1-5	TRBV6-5	TGTGCCAGCAGGGAGGGCAGGGCAGGCAATCAGCCCCAGCATTTT	CASREGRAGNQPQHF
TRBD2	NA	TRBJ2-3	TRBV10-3	TGTGCCATCAGTGACCTCGGGACTAGCGGGGGAGGGCAGTATTTT	CAISDLGTSGGGQYF
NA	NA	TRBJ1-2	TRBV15	TGTGCCACCAGCAGAAACGGGATAGAAGGATATGGCTACACCTTC	CATSRNGIEGYGYTF
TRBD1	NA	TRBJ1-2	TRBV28	TGTGCCAGCAGACCCGGGACAGGGAATTATGGCTACACCTTC	CASRPGTGNYGYTF
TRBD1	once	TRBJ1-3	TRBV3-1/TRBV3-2	TGTGCCAGCAGCCAAAGACAGGGGCCCTCTGGAAACACCATATATTTT	CASSQRQGPSGNTIYF
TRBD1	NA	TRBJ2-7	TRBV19	TGTGCCAGTAGCCCGGGACAGGGAATAGGCTCCTACGAGCAGTACTTC	CASSPGQGIGSYEQYF
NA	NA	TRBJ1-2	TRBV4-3	TGCGCCAGCAGCCAAGGGGCAGGGGATGATGGCTACACCTTC	CASSQGAGDDGYTF